One sample yielded the 6 T cell receptor beta chains listed below, sequenced in a study of control samples from healthy donors and cancer patients. Sequencing was performed with immunoSEQ multiplex PCR; in TCRdb, only in-frame clones are kept and a portion is missing. The sample has about 94,000 clones; less than 95% are singletons. The source material was blood. The receptors shown here come from a woman aged 18-30 years in good health.

The chain links TRBV25-1 to TRBJ1-4; weak D call: TRBD1 (5 bases). The CDR3 covers 15 residues. Germline CDR1 MGHDK, CDR2 SYGVNS. Trimming took off 2 bases at V and 9 bases at J, with 16 bases between the two ends. DNA for the CDR3: TGTGCCAGCAGTGAAGGGAGGCAGGGACGGCAAAAACTGTTTTTT. It encodes CASSEGRQGRQKLFF.

The chain joins TRBV7-9 to TRBJ1-2, with D possibly matching TRBD1 (5 bases). Germline V CDR1 and CDR2: SEHNR, FQNEAQ (reference sequence). Trimming removed 2 bases at V and 8 bases at J, with 12 bases between. CDR3 length: 13 amino acids. This CDR3 is CASSLQGTGGYTF. CDR3 bases: TGTGCCAGCAGCTTACAGGGAACGGGGGGCTACACCTTC.

V and J are TRBV4-1 and TRBJ2-3; TRBD2 matches at 13 bases. Germline V gives CDR1 MGHRA, CDR2 YSYEKL. The junction had 7 bases not matched to a gene; V was cut back by 1 base and J by 3 bases. CDR3 size: 18 residues. The CDR3 DNA follows: TGCGCCAGCAGCCAAGCCCGGACTAGCGGGGGCTCGACAGATACGCAGTATTTT. Protein sequence: CASSQARTSGGSTDTQYF.

The chain uses TRBV18 and TRBJ1-2; 7 nucleotides line up with TRBD1. The CDR3 consists of 14 residues. The V gene end was trimmed by 0 bases and the J gene end by 4 bases; junction bases not matched to a gene: 2. The germline gives CDR1 KGHSH, CDR2 LQKENI. The CDR3 sequence is CASSPPRTGYGYTF. CDR3 DNA sequence: TGTGCCAGCTCACCACCGAGGACAGGCTATGGCTACACCTTC.

The V gene is TRBV6-2 or TRBV6-3, the J gene TRBJ1-1, with D tentatively TRBD1 (5 bases). The germline V and J ends were trimmed by 0 bases and 6 bases, with 14 bases remaining between them. The length of the CDR3 is 15 residues. CDR1 is MNHEY and CDR2 is SVGEGT in the germline V gene. CDR3 sequence (DNA): TGTGCCAGCAGTTACTCGAGCCAGGGCCGCTCTGAAGCTTTCTTT. Protein product: CASSYSSQGRSEAFF.

This clone was picked up a small number of times. The chain carries TRBV7-9 and TRBJ2-3, with unresolved D. From germline, CDR1 is SEHNR and CDR2 FQNEAQ (reference sequence). This CDR3 has 15 amino acids. Trimming pared 1 base from V and 5 bases from J, leaving 13 bases between. CDR3 DNA: TGTGCCAGCAGCTTAGGGGGTCCGTTTATAGATACGCAGTATTTT. This sequence encodes CASSLGGPFIDTQYF.